This T cell receptor (beta chain) is drawn from a study of Graves' ophthalmopathy and Graves' hyperthyroidism. The CDR3 contains 14 residues. V lost 0 bases and J 5 bases, leaving 11 bases between the germline ends. Germline assignment: CDR1 SGHAT and CDR2 FQNNGV. The study amplified TCR beta CDR3 regions using RNA transcripts. RT-PCR with HTBI primers came first, then second-round multiplex PCR. TCRdb re-derived calls from the multiplex PCR reads in MiXCR, one entry per CDR3 protein. The table lists about 1.1 million distinct CDR3 sequences, about 38% of them singletons. Exclusion covered patients with other autoimmune diseases or uncontrolled infections (as well as pregnancy or lactation). Clinical symptoms and serum thyroxine were used for diagnosis; TRAb, thyroid ultrasound and orbital computed tomography were also relied on. This clonotype was recorded at least ten times. Its specificity is not known.

Study-level findings and limits: Blood also harbored most expanded thyroid clonotypes above 0.001 frequency.

The sequenced material came from peripheral blood or thyroid tissue (not recorded which). This chain connects TRBV11-2 to TRBJ2-7; D gene unclear. The sequence came from an adult man with Graves' hyperthyroidism. CDR3 residues: CASSLELNGHEQYF. The CDR3 region has the DNA TGTGCCAGCAGCTTAGAACTCAATGGTCACGAGCAGTACTTC.